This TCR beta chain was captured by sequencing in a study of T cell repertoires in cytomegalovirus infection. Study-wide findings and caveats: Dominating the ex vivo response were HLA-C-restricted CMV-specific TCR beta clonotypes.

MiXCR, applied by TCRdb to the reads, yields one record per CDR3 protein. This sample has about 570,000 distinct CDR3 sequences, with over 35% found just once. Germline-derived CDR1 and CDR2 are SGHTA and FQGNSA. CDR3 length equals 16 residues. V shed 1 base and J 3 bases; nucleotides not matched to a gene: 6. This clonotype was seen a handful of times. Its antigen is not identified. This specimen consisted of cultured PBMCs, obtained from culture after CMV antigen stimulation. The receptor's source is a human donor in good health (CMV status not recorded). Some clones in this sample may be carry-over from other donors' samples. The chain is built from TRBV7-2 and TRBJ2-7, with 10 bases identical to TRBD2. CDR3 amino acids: CASSLVLASGSYEQYF. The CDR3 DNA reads TGTGCCAGCAGCTTAGTGTTGGCTAGCGGGAGCTACGAGCAGTACTTC. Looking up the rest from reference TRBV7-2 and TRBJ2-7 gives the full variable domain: GAGVSQSPSNKVTEKGKDVELRCDPISGHTALYWYRQSLGQGLEFLIYFQGNSAPDKSGLPSDRFSAERTGGSVSTLTIQRTQQEDSAVYLCASSLVLASGSYEQYFGPGTRLTVT.